These 29 T cell receptor beta chains share one sample of origin, sequenced in a study of T-cell memory formation after mild COVID-19. In TCRdb, the 5' RACE reads were re-called with MiXCR into one record per CDR3 protein. The sample lists roughly 120,000 distinct CDR3 sequences, around a fifth occurring once. What was sequenced was PBMCs or a T cell subset sorted from them (not recorded which). All receptors come from a man in his late teens or twenties who had mild COVID-19 (a few samples of this study predate the infection). Cell type and time point are not known.

This clonotype was counted a few times. The rearrangement uses TRBV7-9 and TRBJ2-1, with D unresolved. CDR3 length: 11 amino acids. Germline V gene sequence: CDR1 SEHNR, CDR2 FQNEAQ (reference sequence). Trimming stripped 6 bases from V and 9 bases from J, with 9 bases between. CDR3 sequence (DNA): TGTGCCAGCAGTCTCTGGATTGAGCAGTTCTTC. This encodes CASSLWIEQFF.

V usage is TRBV10-3 and J usage is TRBJ2-1; no firm D call. The CDR3 sequence is 13 residues long. Germline CDR1 reads ENHRY; CDR2 reads SYGVKD. V was trimmed by 0 bases and J by 7 bases, leaving 7 bases between them. The chain's CDR3 is CAISESGQNEQFF. CDR3 nucleotide sequence: TGTGCCATCAGTGAGTCTGGGCAGAATGAGCAGTTCTTC.

The V and J genes are TRBV7-9 and TRBJ2-5; D remains unclear. V was cut by 6 bases and J by 9 bases, with 20 bases left in between. The CDR3 spans 14 residues. CDR1 and CDR2 (germline): SEHNR, FQNEAQ (reference sequence). CDR3 coding DNA: TGTGCCAGCAGATCCCATGGGGAATATTCAGCCCAGTACTTC. This sequence encodes CASRSHGEYSAQYF.

The genes are TRBV7-9 and TRBJ1-2; D may be TRBD1 (5 bases). The CDR3 totals 14 residues. V was pared by 5 bases and J by 0 bases, with 10 bases between. Germline assignment: CDR1 SEHNR and CDR2 FQNEAQ (reference sequence). In DNA, the CDR3 is TGTGCCAGCAGCCCGCCGACAGCTAACTATGGCTACACCTTC. Its protein product is CASSPPTANYGYTF.

This clonotype showed up just a few times. In DNA, the CDR3 is TGCGCCAGCAGCTTGGTACTAAGCAATGAGCAGTTCTTC. This translates into CASSLVLSNEQFF. V is TRBV5-1 and J is TRBJ2-1; no definite D call. This CDR3 spans 13 amino acids. The germline V gene encodes CDR1 SGHRS and CDR2 YFSETQ. Trimming shortened V by 0 bases and J by 6 bases, and 7 bases separated the two germline ends.

This clonotype was found a few times. The gene calls are TRBV4-1 and TRBJ1-6; 8 bases fit TRBD1. Germline CDR1 is MGHRA and CDR2 is YSYEKL. V shed 4 bases, J shed 7 bases, and the junction held 9 bases outside the gene matches. The CDR3 consists of 16 residues. The chain's CDR3 is CASSRPGTGGNSPLHF. The CDR3 coding sequence is TGCGCCAGCAGCCGACCGGGCACAGGGGGAAATTCACCCCTCCACTTT.

The rearrangement links TRBV29-1 to TRBJ2-1; perhaps TRBD2 as D (5 bases). V gave up 3 bases and J gave up 2 bases, with 17 bases separating them. Germline V gene lookup returns CDR1 SQVTM and CDR2 ANQGSEA. The CDR3 runs to 16 residues. The CDR3 nucleotides are TGCAGCGTTGATGGACCGAGCGGAACGACCTACAATGAGCAGTTCTTC. Protein sequence: CSVDGPSGTTYNEQFF.

This clonotype was detected only a few times. The chain recombines TRBV12-3 or TRBV12-4 with TRBJ2-5; 9 bases line up with TRBD2. CDR3 length equals 16 residues. V lost 5 bases and J lost 5; bases outside the gene matches: 12. The CDR3 DNA reads as TGTGCCAGCAGTCATTCTCTAGCGGGGTTCCAGGAGACCCAGTACTTC. Its translation is CASSHSLAGFQETQYF.

Only a few counts were recorded for this clonotype. V gene TRBV12-5 combines with J gene TRBJ2-5; weak D call: TRBD1 (6 bases). The CDR3 runs to 14 residues. The ends were cut back, 1 base at V and 5 bases at J, with 11 bases in the middle. From germline, CDR1 is LGHNT and CDR2 FRNRAP. In DNA, the CDR3 is TGTGCTAGTGGTTTGGGACAGGTGTATGAGACCCAGTACTTC. Its protein product is CASGLGQVYETQYF.

This clonotype was observed a few times. The chain is built from TRBV4-2 and TRBJ2-5; D is perhaps TRBD2 (5 bases). Per the germline V gene, CDR1 is LGHNA and CDR2 is YNFKEQ. This CDR3 has 15 amino acids. V was cut by 4 bases and J by 5 bases, with 17 bases left in between. The CDR3 loop is CASSRIQSGLETQYF. CDR3 sequence (DNA): TGTGCCAGCAGCCGCATTCAGTCGGGGTTGGAGACCCAGTACTTC.

This chain connects TRBV9 to TRBJ2-2; 10 bases are a match to TRBD2. This CDR3 spans 16 amino acids. Germline CDR1 SGDLS, CDR2 YYNGEE. Losses at the gene ends were 4 bases for V and 4 bases for J; bases not matched to a gene: 7. CDR3 in amino acids: CASSPSGGAITGELFF. For the CDR3, the DNA is TGTGCCAGCAGCCCAAGCGGGGGGGCTATCACCGGGGAGCTGTTTTTT.

This clonotype was observed a few times. The CDR3 spells CASSNRGLAPALGQNEQFF. In nucleotides, the CDR3 is TGTGCCAGCAGTAACCGTGGCCTAGCGCCGGCGCTGGGCCAAAATGAGCAGTTCTTC. The V and J genes are TRBV6-2 or TRBV6-3 and TRBJ2-1, with TRBD2 as a possible D gene (6 bases). The CDR3 totals 19 residues. In germline, CDR1 is MNHEY, CDR2 SVGEGT. Trimming pared 5 bases from V and 7 bases from J, leaving 30 bases between.

In its sample, this clonotype was seen once. This chain links TRBV2 with TRBJ1-4; tentatively, D is TRBD1 (5 bases). From germline, CDR1 is SNHLY and CDR2 FYNNEI. Trimming left V 8 bases short and J 8 bases short, with 15 bases between. The CDR3 length is 13 residues. The CDR3, as DNA: TGTGCCAGCGAGGCAGGGTGGACCGAAAAACTGTTTTTT. As protein: CASEAGWTEKLFF.

This clonotype was seen at least ten times. The rearrangement links TRBV7-9 to TRBJ2-1; 16 bases map to TRBD2. Trimming at V came to 5 bases and at J to 4 bases, leaving 5 bases not matched to a gene. Germline CDR1 and CDR2: SEHNR and FQNEAQ (reference sequence). This CDR3 is 17 amino acids long. In nucleotides, the CDR3 is TGTGCCAGCAGCCTCGGGACTAGCGGGGGGGCTTACAATGAGCAGTTCTTC. The encoded protein is CASSLGTSGGAYNEQFF.

This clonotype was counted between two and nine times. This chain links TRBV5-1 with TRBJ2-1; D might be TRBD1 (5 bases). Trimming took 0 bases from V and 7 from J, leaving 11 bases between them. The CDR3 covers 14 residues. Germline loops: CDR1 SGHRS, CDR2 YFSETQ. The CDR3 reads CASSLVAGKNEQFF. CDR3 DNA sequence: TGCGCCAGCAGCTTGGTGGCAGGGAAAAATGAGCAGTTCTTC.

V gene TRBV9 combines with J gene TRBJ2-1, with a tentative D call TRBD2 (6 bases). V was clipped by 2 bases and J by 6 bases, with 9 bases between them. Looked up from germline, CDR1 is SGDLS and CDR2 is YYNGEE. This CDR3 has 13 residues. As DNA, the CDR3 is TGTGCCAGCAGCGTCGGAGGGTTCAATGAGCAGTTCTTC. Translation gives CASSVGGFNEQFF.

The chain carries TRBV27 and TRBJ1-5; D perhaps matches TRBD1 (5 bases). The V and J ends lost 4 bases and 6 bases respectively, with 13 bases between them. This CDR3 contains 14 residues. Germline CDR1 is MNHEY and CDR2 is SMNVEV (reference sequence). The CDR3 is CASSSGLGGQPQHF. The CDR3 DNA follows: TGTGCCAGCAGTTCAGGGCTTGGGGGTCAGCCCCAGCATTTT.

This clonotype was counted a few times. The rearrangement uses TRBV11-2 and TRBJ2-5, with a possible D match to TRBD1 (6 bases). This CDR3 is built from 15 residues. V lost 0 bases and J 4 bases, leaving 12 bases between the germline ends. Germline CDR1 is SGHAT and CDR2 is FQNNGV. The CDR3 sequence: CASSLDWDNLETQYF. CDR3 DNA sequence: TGTGCCAGCAGCTTAGATTGGGACAACTTAGAGACCCAGTACTTC.

This clonotype turned up a few times. The germline gene is not matched at one end of the junction; a read error may be the cause. The V call is TRBV12-3 or TRBV12-4, the J call TRBJ1-2, with TRBD1 as a possible D gene (5 bases). This CDR3 comprises 10 residues. The CDR3 DNA is TGTGCCAGCAGTGCTCGGGACTCCGTCTTC. Its protein product is CASSARDSVF.

The V and J genes are TRBV6-6 and TRBJ2-3; D is uncertain. The CDR3 has 13 residues. V shed 2 bases and J shed 6 bases, with 9 bases lying between them. Germline V gene lookup returns CDR1 MNHNY and CDR2 SVGAGI (reference sequence). The CDR3 loop is CASSYAQSDTQYF. The CDR3 region has the DNA TGTGCCAGCAGTTACGCCCAGAGCGATACGCAGTATTTT.

This sequence joins TRBV4-1 and TRBJ2-5; D is unresolved. This CDR3 is 16 amino acids long. Trimming pared 1 base from V and 5 bases from J, leaving 17 bases between. Per germline, CDR1 MGHRA and CDR2 YSYEKL. The DNA for the CDR3 is TGCGCCAGCAGCCAAGTGATTGGTGGGGTTCGCGAGACCCAGTACTTC. As protein: CASSQVIGGVRETQYF.

This chain joins TRBV7-9 and TRBJ2-1; TRBD2 is a possible D gene (6 bases). With 3 bases removed from V and 8 bases from J, the gap between germline ends came to 11 bases. Germline V gene sequence: CDR1 SEHNR, CDR2 FQNEAQ (reference sequence). The CDR3 totals 13 residues. The CDR3 DNA reads as TGTGCCAGCAGCTTCGGGCTAGCGTATGAGCAGTTCTTC. It is translated as CASSFGLAYEQFF.

This clonotype was recorded a few times. The chain links TRBV6-2 or TRBV6-3 to TRBJ2-7; D may be TRBD2 (6 bases). The CDR3 sequence is 14 residues long. Germline V gene sequence: CDR1 MNHEY, CDR2 SVGEGT. With 2 bases removed from V and 3 bases from J, the gap between germline ends came to 11 bases. This CDR3 reads CASSYRGDVYEQYF. CDR3 nucleotide sequence: TGTGCCAGCAGTTACCGCGGGGATGTCTACGAGCAGTACTTC.

The chain has TRBV7-2 and TRBJ2-7; D gene uncertain. The V and J ends lost 2 bases and 5 bases respectively, with 13 bases between them. CDR1 and CDR2 from the germline V gene are SGHTA and FQGNSA. The CDR3 extends over 14 amino acids. The CDR3 nucleotides are TGTGCCAGCAGCTTAAGTCCGGGTTCTGACGAGCAGTACGTC. This gives the protein CASSLSPGSDEQYV.

The rearrangement links TRBV9 to TRBJ1-1, with 10 bases identical to TRBD1. CDR3 length equals 15 residues. Germline CDR1 and CDR2: SGDLS and YYNGEE. J was trimmed by 4 bases and V by 0 bases; bases with no gene match: 3. CDR3 sequence reads: CASSVGQGAGTEAFF. The CDR3 DNA is TGTGCCAGCAGCGTAGGACAGGGGGCCGGCACTGAAGCTTTCTTT.

The chain carries TRBV7-9 and TRBJ1-2; TRBD1 matches at 9 bases. Per the germline V gene, CDR1 is SEHNR and CDR2 is FQNEAQ (reference sequence). V gave up 7 bases and J gave up 1 base; unmatched junction bases: 13. This CDR3 is 17 amino acids long. This chain's CDR3 is CASNPVTGGDYNYGYTF. CDR3 DNA: TGTGCCAGCAACCCCGTGACAGGGGGAGACTATAACTATGGCTACACCTTC.

In this sample, this clonotype turned up many times. The chain couples TRBV6-2 or TRBV6-3 to TRBJ2-5; weak D call: TRBD1 (5 bases). V was shortened by 5 bases and J by 0 bases, with 16 bases between the two germline ends. The germline V gene encodes CDR1 MNHEY and CDR2 SVGEGT. The length of the CDR3 is 16 residues. Here the CDR3 DNA reads TGTGCCAGCAGTCCCCGGCAGGGTGCGGACCAAGAGACCCAGTACTTC. Translated, it gives CASSPRQGADQETQYF.

The chain combines TRBV6-2 or TRBV6-3 with TRBJ1-5; D might be TRBD1 (5 bases). The germline gives CDR1 MNHEY, CDR2 SVGEGT. V was clipped by 9 bases and J by 3 bases, with 12 bases between them. The CDR3 runs to 13 residues. CDR3 nucleotides: TGTGCCAGTAGCGGGACGGACAATCAGCCCCAGCATTTT. Amino acid sequence: CASSGTDNQPQHF.

Only a few counts were recorded for this clonotype. This sequence joins TRBV6-2 or TRBV6-3 and TRBJ2-7, with 7 bases identical to TRBD1. The germline V gene has CDR1 MNHEY and CDR2 SVGEGT. The CDR3 contains 15 residues. V lost 6 bases to trimming and J lost 0 bases; unmatched junction nucleotides: 8. CDR3 region: CASSTYRDSSYEQYF. CDR3 DNA: TGTGCCAGCAGCACGTACCGGGACAGCTCCTACGAGCAGTACTTC.